One and the same sample provided the 22 T cell receptor beta chains below, sequenced in a study of PD-1 blockade in classical Hodgkin lymphoma. Only in-frame clones appear in the TCRdb table, and some are missing; sequencing was by immunoSEQ multiplex PCR. The sample has roughly 20,000 clones, about 80% seen once. Sample time point: cycle 4 day 1 (C4D1), after less than seven weeks of nivolumab. Each and every patient relapsed after autologous stem cell transplantation, and patients got differing brentuximab vedotin exposure. The source was peripheral blood mononuclear cells (PBMCs), collected before the fourth cycle of nivolumab. Receptors were obtained from a human donor with classical Hodgkin lymphoma.

The J gene is TRBJ2-3, the V gene TRBV15; no definite D call. Germline V gives CDR1 LNHNV, CDR2 YYDKDF (reference sequence). The CDR3 totals 13 residues. Trimming left V 0 bases short and J 1 base short, with 2 bases between. Here the CDR3 reads CATSRDRTDTQYF. CDR3 DNA: TGTGCCACCAGCAGAGATCGCACAGATACGCAGTATTTT.

V usage is TRBV9 and J usage is TRBJ2-1; TRBD2 aligns across 9 bases. The CDR3 length is 15 residues. V trimming: 3 bases; J trimming: 4 bases; junction bases outside the gene matches: 5. CDR1 and CDR2 (germline): SGDLS, YYNGEE. The CDR3 sequence is CASSAGLAYYNEQFF. CDR3 bases: TGTGCCAGCAGCGCCGGACTAGCGTATTACAATGAGCAGTTCTTC.

CDR3 protein: CAISDGQIQETQYF. The CDR3 DNA follows: TGTGCCATCAGCGATGGACAGATCCAAGAGACCCAGTACTTC. The gene calls are TRBV10-3 and TRBJ2-5, with a possible D match to TRBD1 (6 bases). CDR3 length: 14 amino acids. V was shortened by 6 bases and J by 1 base, with 12 bases between the two germline ends. Germline V gene data show CDR1 as ENHRY and CDR2 as SYGVKD.

The chain combines TRBV6-4 with TRBJ1-2, with a weak D call TRBD1 (6 bases). CDR1 is MRHNA and CDR2 is SNTAGT in the germline V gene. With 5 bases removed from V and 2 bases from J, the gap between germline ends came to 15 bases. The CDR3 spans 15 residues. The CDR3 DNA follows: TGTGCCAGCAGTTTGACGTGGACAGAGAACTATGGCTACACCTTC. Its translation is CASSLTWTENYGYTF.

The chain has TRBV15 and TRBJ1-2; 9 bases are a match to TRBD1. CDR1 is LNHNV and CDR2 is YYDKDF in the germline V gene (reference sequence). The CDR3 totals 16 residues. After removal of 5 bases from V and 0 bases from J, the junction contained 7 bases not matched to a gene. CDR3 sequence reads: CATSSGDRVANYGYTF. The DNA of the CDR3 is TGTGCCACCAGCTCTGGGGACAGGGTGGCTAACTATGGCTACACCTTC. The full variable domain, with the rest looked up from reference TRBV15 and TRBJ1-2, is DAMVIQNPRYQVTQFGKPVTLSCSQTLNHNVMYWYQQKSSQAPKLLFHYYDKDFNNEADTPDNFQSRRPNTSFCFLDIRSPGLGDTAMYLCATSSGDRVANYGYTFGSGTRLTVV.

The chain combines TRBV27 with TRBJ2-7; 8 positions match TRBD2. Per the germline V gene, CDR1 is MNHEY and CDR2 is SMNVEV (reference sequence). V shed 5 bases, J shed 9 bases, and the junction held 18 bases outside the gene matches. CDR3 length equals 16 residues. The CDR3 nucleotides read TGTGCCAGCAGTCCCCGTGGAGCGGGAGTTGGGAGCGGGCAGTACTTC. This gives the protein CASSPRGAGVGSGQYF.

The CDR3 region is CATFQLSETQYF. In DNA, the CDR3 is TGTGCCACCTTCCAGTTATCGGAGACCCAGTACTTC. The chain has TRBV2 and TRBJ2-5; D uncertain. V gave up 10 bases and J gave up 5 bases, with 14 bases separating them. This CDR3 region has 12 residues. Looked up from germline, CDR1 is SNHLY and CDR2 is FYNNEI.

The rearrangement links TRBV28 to TRBJ2-3; tentatively, D is TRBD1 (5 bases). The CDR3 is 14 amino acids. Trimming took off 5 bases at V and 0 bases at J, with 9 bases between the two ends. Looked up from germline, CDR1 is MDHEN and CDR2 is SYDVKM. The CDR3 spells CASSMTASTDTQYF. The CDR3 DNA reads as TGTGCCAGCAGTATGACAGCTAGCACAGATACGCAGTATTTT.

The chain is built from TRBV28 and TRBJ2-2; 7 bases line up with TRBD2. V shed 4 bases and J 8 bases; nucleotides not matched to a gene: 4. The germline V gene has CDR1 MDHEN and CDR2 SYDVKM. The CDR3 is made up of 13 amino acids. CDR3 sequence: CASSSPGRGELFF. DNA for the CDR3: TGTGCCAGCAGTTCACCCGGGAGGGGGGAGCTGTTTTTT.

In regard to this clone: A junction end diverges from the germline sequence, so it may reflect a read error. The sample contains more than one DNA sequence encoding this CDR3. This chain joins TRBV5-1 and TRBJ2-1; D gene uncertain. Germline V gene sequence: CDR1 SGHRS, CDR2 YFSETQ. This CDR3 spans 13 amino acids. The CDR3 DNA sequence: TGCGCCAGCAGCTCCTTGGCGGAAGCCGAGCAATTCTTC. It encodes CASSSLAEAEQFF.

This clone showed up just once. The V and J genes are TRBV29-1 and TRBJ2-7, with TRBD1 matching over 8 bases. CDR3 length: 14 amino acids. Germline V CDR1 and CDR2: SQVTM, ANQGSEA. The J segment lost 6 bases and the V segment lost 4 bases, leaving 11 bases of the junction unmatched. The CDR3 loop reads CSVVGRQGNFEQYF. DNA of the CDR3: TGCAGCGTTGTAGGTAGACAGGGGAATTTCGAGCAGTACTTC.

The chain combines TRBV6-1 with TRBJ1-2; unclear D gene. The CDR3 has 13 amino acids. The germline gives CDR1 MNHNS, CDR2 SASEGT. Trimming left V 0 bases short and J 13 bases short, with 15 bases between. CDR3 region: CASSEAPQPCCTF. The CDR3 DNA is TGTGCCAGCAGTGAAGCGCCCCAACCTTGTTGCACCTTC.

The chain has TRBV19 and TRBJ1-2, with D hard to call. The CDR3 loop spans 14 amino acids. Looked up from germline, CDR1 is LNHDA and CDR2 is SQIVND (reference sequence). Trimming pared 1 base from V and 4 bases from J, leaving 10 bases between. CDR3 region: CASSIGGDLYGYTF. DNA for the CDR3: TGTGCCAGTAGTATAGGGGGAGATCTCTATGGCTACACCTTC.

This clone has more than one count but fewer than ten. The rearrangement uses TRBV10-1 and TRBJ1-1; D unclear. V lost 5 bases and J 1 base, leaving 8 bases between the germline ends. Germline-derived CDR1 and CDR2 are WNHNN and SYGVQD (reference sequence). The length of the CDR3 is 13 residues. CDR3 amino acids: CASSYTRNTEAFF. The CDR3 DNA sequence: TGCGCCAGCAGTTATACAAGGAACACTGAAGCTTTCTTT.

The rearrangement joins TRBV5-8 to TRBJ2-5; D is perhaps TRBD1 or TRBD2 (6 bases each). Per the germline V gene, CDR1 is SGHTS and CDR2 is YDEGEE. The CDR3 consists of 17 residues. V was trimmed by 4 bases and J by 7 bases, leaving 26 bases between them. Here the CDR3 reads CASSPMEGLPSRGTQYF. The CDR3 coding sequence is TGTGCCAGCAGCCCGATGGAGGGGCTCCCTTCCAGGGGGACCCAGTACTTC.

V gene TRBV19 combines with J gene TRBJ1-2, with 8 bases aligning to TRBD1. CDR3 size: 12 residues. Germline loops: CDR1 LNHDA, CDR2 SQIVND (reference sequence). With 7 bases clipped from V and 6 bases from J, the junction kept 4 bases outside the gene matches. CDR3 residues: CASKGQVNGYTF. In DNA form, the CDR3 reads TGTGCCAGTAAGGGACAGGTCAATGGCTACACCTTC.

Comment on this clone: Its ends do not fully match the called genes, so a read error is possible. The chain combines TRBV7-7 with TRBJ2-7; TRBD2 aligns across 8 bases. This CDR3 comprises 13 residues. The germline CDR1 and CDR2 sequences are SSHAT and FNYEAQ (reference sequence). In nucleotides, the CDR3 is TGTGCTAGCAGCTTAGCGGGAACCTACGAGCAGTACTTC. It yields the protein CASSLAGTYEQYF.

This clone ranks as medium-sized. J is TRBJ2-7 and V is TRBV4-1, with D unclear. There are 16 residues in the CDR3. Germline V CDR1 and CDR2: MGHRA, YSYEKL. Trimming shortened V by 0 bases and J by 0 bases, and 12 bases separated the two germline ends. The CDR3 here is CASSQDWPGSSYEQYF. CDR3 coding DNA: TGCGCCAGCAGCCAAGATTGGCCCGGTAGCTCCTACGAGCAGTACTTC.

The chain combines TRBV5-1 with TRBJ2-3; D may correspond to TRBD1 or TRBD2 (5 bases each). Trimming removed 2 bases from V and 0 bases from J, with 10 bases in between. The germline V gene has CDR1 SGHRS and CDR2 YFSETQ. This CDR3 is 15 amino acids long. The CDR3: CASSFVGASTDTQYF. In DNA, the CDR3 is TGCGCCAGCAGCTTTGTCGGGGCTAGCACAGATACGCAGTATTTT.

The chain carries TRBV7-9 and TRBJ2-7; D is possibly TRBD1 or TRBD2 (5 bases each). From germline, CDR1 is SEHNR and CDR2 FQNEAQ (reference sequence). Trimming removed 0 bases from V and 1 base from J, with 10 bases in between. The CDR3 is made up of 15 amino acids. The CDR3 is CASSLAEGPSYEQYF. In nucleotides, the CDR3 is TGTGCCAGCAGCTTAGCCGAGGGACCATCCTACGAGCAGTACTTC.

This chain uses TRBV30 with TRBJ2-1; 7 nucleotides align to TRBD2. J was trimmed by 0 bases and V by 0 bases; bases with no gene match: 5. The CDR3 has 16 residues. Germline V gives CDR1 GTSNPN, CDR2 SVGIG (reference sequence). The CDR3: CAWSVGTKSSYNEQFF. The CDR3 coding sequence is TGTGCCTGGAGTGTAGGGACTAAGAGCTCCTACAATGAGCAGTTCTTC.

The CDR3 loop reads CAIRGPDHEQFF. The CDR3 region has the DNA TGTGCCATCAGGGGACCGGACCATGAGCAGTTCTTC. The rearrangement links TRBV10-3 to TRBJ2-1; D may correspond to TRBD1 or TRBD2 (5 bases each). The CDR3 is 12 residues long. Deletions cut 6 bases from V and 8 bases from J, with 11 bases between. CDR1 ENHRY and CDR2 SYGVKD come from the germline V gene.